What follows are 4 T cell receptor beta chains derived from one specimen sequenced in a study of T cells after yellow fever vaccination. TCRdb reprocessed the 5' RACE reads via MiXCR and lists one record per CDR3 protein. The table has approximately 550,000 distinct CDR3 sequences, approximately 21% seen once; the top ten hold over 11%. Sequenced here: PBMCs, sampled 15 days after the yellow fever booster vaccination. The receptors here all came from a man aged 25 to 45 who received the YFV17D yellow fever vaccine.

Only one count was recorded for this clonotype. In nucleotides, the CDR3 is TGCGCCAGCAGCTACCCTAGCGGACGCACAGATACGCAGTATTTT. Its translation: CASSYPSGRTDTQYF. This chain links TRBV5-1 with TRBJ2-3; 7 bases align to TRBD2. Germline assignment: CDR1 SGHRS and CDR2 YFSETQ. This CDR3 comprises 15 residues. V was pared by 3 bases and J by 1 base, with 5 bases of the junction left unmatched.

This chain uses TRBV3-1 with TRBJ2-7; 8 positions match TRBD2. Per the germline V gene, CDR1 is LGHDT and CDR2 is YNNKEL (reference sequence). This CDR3 comprises 17 residues. Trimming cost V 2 bases and J 3 bases; bases outside gene matches: 12. The CDR3 spells CASSQSPGGAGLYEQYF. Here the CDR3 DNA reads TGTGCCAGCAGCCAAAGCCCGGGGGGGGCGGGGCTCTACGAGCAGTACTTC.

J is TRBJ1-3 and V is TRBV29-1, with D hard to call. The CDR3 is made up of 12 amino acids. Per the germline V gene, CDR1 is SQVTM and CDR2 is ANQGSEA. With 7 bases removed from V and 2 bases from J, the gap between germline ends came to 9 bases. Here the CDR3 reads CSAFGAGNTIYF. The CDR3, as DNA: TGCAGCGCCTTCGGTGCTGGAAACACCATATATTTT.

This chain connects TRBV15 to TRBJ2-7; a possible D gene is TRBD2 (5 bases). Trimming pared 3 bases from V and 3 bases from J, leaving 6 bases between. Germline CDR1 and CDR2: LNHNV and YYDKDF (reference sequence). The CDR3 contains 12 residues. DNA of the CDR3: TGTGCCACCAGCAGGGGAGACTACGAGCAGTACTTC. Amino acids: CATSRGDYEQYF.